The T cell receptor (beta chain) under discussion was sequenced for a study of shared clonotypes between healthy human individuals. In the study overall: Researchers assigned three CD4 naive, three CD4 memory, two CD8 naive and one CD8 memory plate to each donor. Points from the study as a whole: Non-shared clonotypes showed lower generation probabilities than clonotypes common to all four donors.

About this clone: Antigen unknown.

The repertoire was sequenced with immunoSEQ multiplex PCR; TCRdb's copy has only in-frame clones and lacks some. The sample records millions of clones, 85% to 95% being singletons. The source is a man aged 18 to 29 in good health. Material for sequencing was naive CD4+ T cells sorted from blood. This sample's subset: CD45RA+ positively selected.

CDR3 residues: CASSYLGINSPLHF. CDR3 coding DNA: TGTGCCAGTAGCTACCTTGGGATTAATTCACCCCTCCACTTT. This chain links TRBV19 with TRBJ1-6; D ambiguous. The length of the CDR3 is 14 residues. Germline CDR1 LNHDA, CDR2 SQIVND (reference sequence). Between the trimmed V and J ends, which lost 6 bases and 6 bases, there was a span of 12 bases.